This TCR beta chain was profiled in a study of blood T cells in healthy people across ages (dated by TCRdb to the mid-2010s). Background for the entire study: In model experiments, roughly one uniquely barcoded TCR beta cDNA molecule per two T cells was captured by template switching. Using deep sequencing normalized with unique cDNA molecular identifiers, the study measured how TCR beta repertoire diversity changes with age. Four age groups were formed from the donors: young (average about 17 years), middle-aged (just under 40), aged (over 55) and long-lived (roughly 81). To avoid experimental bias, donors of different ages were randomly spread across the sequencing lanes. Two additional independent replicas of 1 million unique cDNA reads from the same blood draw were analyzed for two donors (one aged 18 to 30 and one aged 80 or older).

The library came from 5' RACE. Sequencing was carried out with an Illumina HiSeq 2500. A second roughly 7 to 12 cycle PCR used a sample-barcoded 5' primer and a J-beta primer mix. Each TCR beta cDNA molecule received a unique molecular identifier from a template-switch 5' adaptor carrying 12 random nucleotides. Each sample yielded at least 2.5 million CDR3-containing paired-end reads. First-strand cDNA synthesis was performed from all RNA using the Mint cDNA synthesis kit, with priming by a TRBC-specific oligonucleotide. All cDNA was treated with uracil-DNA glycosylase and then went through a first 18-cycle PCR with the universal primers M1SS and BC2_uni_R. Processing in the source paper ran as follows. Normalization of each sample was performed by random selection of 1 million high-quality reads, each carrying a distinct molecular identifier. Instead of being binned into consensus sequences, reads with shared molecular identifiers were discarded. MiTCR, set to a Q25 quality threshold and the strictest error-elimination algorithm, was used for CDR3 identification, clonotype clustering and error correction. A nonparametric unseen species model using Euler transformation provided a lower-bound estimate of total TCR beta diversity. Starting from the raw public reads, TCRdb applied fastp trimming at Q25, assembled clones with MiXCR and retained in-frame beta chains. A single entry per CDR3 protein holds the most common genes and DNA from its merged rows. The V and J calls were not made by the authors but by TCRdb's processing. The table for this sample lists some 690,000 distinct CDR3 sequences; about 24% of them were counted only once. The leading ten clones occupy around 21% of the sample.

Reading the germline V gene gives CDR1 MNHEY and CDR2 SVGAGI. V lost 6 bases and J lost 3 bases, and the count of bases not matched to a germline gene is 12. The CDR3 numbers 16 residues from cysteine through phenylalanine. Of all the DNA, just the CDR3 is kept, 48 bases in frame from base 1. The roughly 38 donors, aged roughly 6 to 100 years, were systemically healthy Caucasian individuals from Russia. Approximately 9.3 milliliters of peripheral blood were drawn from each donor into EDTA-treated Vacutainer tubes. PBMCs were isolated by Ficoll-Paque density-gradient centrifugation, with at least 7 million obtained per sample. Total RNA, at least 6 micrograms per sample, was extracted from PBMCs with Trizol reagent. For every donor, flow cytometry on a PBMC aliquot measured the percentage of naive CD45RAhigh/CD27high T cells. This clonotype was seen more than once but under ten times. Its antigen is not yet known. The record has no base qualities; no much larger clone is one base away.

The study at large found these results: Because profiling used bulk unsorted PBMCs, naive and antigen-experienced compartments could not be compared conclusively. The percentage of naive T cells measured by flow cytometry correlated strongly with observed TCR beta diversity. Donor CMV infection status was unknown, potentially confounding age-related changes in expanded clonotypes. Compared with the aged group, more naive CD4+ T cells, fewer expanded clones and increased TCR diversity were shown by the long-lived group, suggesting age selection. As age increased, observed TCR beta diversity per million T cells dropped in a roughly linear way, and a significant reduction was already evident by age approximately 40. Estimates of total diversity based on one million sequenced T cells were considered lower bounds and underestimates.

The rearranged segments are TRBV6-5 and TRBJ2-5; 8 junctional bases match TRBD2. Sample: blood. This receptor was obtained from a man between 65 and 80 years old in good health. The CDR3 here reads CASSCLAGGFKETQYF. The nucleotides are TGTGCCAGCAGCTGCTTGGCGGGGGGTTTTAAAGAGACCCAGTACTTC.